The clone carrying this T cell receptor (beta chain) was picked up a small number of times. Its antigen is not known. Germline CDR1 and CDR2: LNHDA and SQIVND (reference sequence). The CDR3 has 14 amino acids. V dropped 8 bases and J dropped 7; count of bases not matched to a gene: 5. These data originate in a study of OX40 agonist ivuxolimab in advanced cancers. The overall study: Having had anti-PD-1, anti-PD-L1 or anti-CTLA-4 therapy before was allowed, and approximately 40% had some. General study findings and limits: CD4+ and CD8+ T cells in blood underwent clonal expansion by week 6 at 0.1 to 3.0 mg/kg.

Sequencing was performed with immunoSEQ multiplex PCR; in TCRdb, only in-frame clones are kept and a portion is missing. The data show about 58,000 clones, 75% to 90% seen once. V is TRBV19 and J is TRBJ1-4; 12 bases fit TRBD1. The TCR sequence derives from an adult with an advanced solid tumor such as melanoma, head and neck, liver or kidney cancer. Sequences were derived from CD4+ or CD8+ T cells sorted from blood, sampled in a trial of the OX40 agonist ivuxolimab. Written as DNA, the CDR3 is TGTGCCAGTGAACCGGGACAGGGGGCTGAAAAACTGTTTTTT. It yields the protein CASEPGQGAEKLFF. Variable domain in full (rest from reference TRBV19 and TRBJ1-4): DGGITQSPKYLFRKEGQNVTLSCEQNLNHDAMYWYRQDPGQGLRLIYYSQIVNDFQKGDIAEGYSVSREKKESFPLTVTSAQKNPTAFYLCASEPGQGAEKLFFGSGTQLSVL.